The T cell receptor beta chain under discussion was sequenced for a study of blood T cell repertoires in COVID-19 (dated by TCRdb to the early 2020s). About the full investigation: Samples covering the acute and convalescent phases of COVID-19 were provided by collaborators in the United States, Italy and Spain. Where available, HLA class I and class II types were taken from metadata supplied by the sample provider and were not determined by assay-based typing. Nearly every sample came with metadata listing a de-identified subject ID, COVID-19 status, age in years and sex. Samples came from the ongoing ImmuneRACE study (first 160 participants) plus 1,254 subjects from 6 global collaborators. The repertoires were released in a freely available public database intended as a resource for research on the immune response to SARS-CoV-2. Subjects who had been exposed to COVID-19, were actively infected with it, or had recovered from it provided the deeply sampled blood TCRbeta repertoires that made up the dataset. The material from the prospective study consisted of cDNA or gDNA derived from T cells, B-cell-depleted T cells, or PBMCs.

Findings and caveats that apply to the study as a whole: Clinical and demographic metadata were provided uncurated, with the amount varying by source and participant.

TCRbeta CDR3 regions were amplified from genomic DNA by means of the immunoSEQ Assay, a bias-controlled multiplex PCR. The original methods were these. Within the assay, amplification of reference gene primers was used to estimate how many nucleated cells each sample contained. Sequence reads were collapsed and filtered to measure the absolute abundance of every unique TCRbeta CDR3 rearrangement. For each sample, productive Simpson clonality was calculated by taking the square root of Simpson's diversity index across productive rearrangements. What TCRdb holds here is the immuneACCESS table cut down to in-frame rearrangements. Part of the clones is not present; checked against another copy, under half of the missing clones reflect an unresolved V gene, and the others are unexplained. The V and J calls and clone size were taken over from that table, and D and trimming were inferred from the DNA. In this sample the table shows fewer than 150,000 clones, around 80% of which occur a single time. The top ten constitute 1.5% to 2% of the sample.

As concerns this clone: Which antigen it targets is not known. No clone much larger than this one lies a single base away; base qualities are absent.

Participants in the prospective study were enrolled through a virtual design, were aged 18 to 89 years, and lived in approximately 24 United States geographic areas. To assign participants to cohorts, the prospective study relied on clinical history that participants themselves reported in a screening survey and a study questionnaire. Exposed participants were defined as having been in contact with someone with a PCR-confirmed or clinician-diagnosed COVID-19 case within 2 weeks of study entry. In the prospective study, whole blood, serum and a nasopharyngeal or oropharyngeal swab were collected from each participant by mobile phlebotomists. Over a roughly two-month period, participants in the prospective study had the option of providing additional blood draws and questionnaires. Before DNA extraction, blood samples from the prospective study were shipped at room temperature or frozen. The germline V gene (reference sequence) gives CDR1 as LNHDA and CDR2 as SQIVND. The CDR3, cysteine through phenylalanine, is 17 amino acids long. Of the read, only the CDR3 DNA is kept; its 51 bases are in frame from base 1. Trimming removed 3 bases from V and 0 bases from J; the gene matches leave 3 bases unexplained.

The rearranged chain carries TRBV19 and TRBJ2-4; TRBD2 fits 12 bases in the junction. This TCR was sampled from a woman aged 18-29 years who had been exposed to COVID-19. The sample taken for sequencing was PBMCs or T cells enriched from blood (not recorded which). In nucleotides, the sequence is TGTGCCAGTAGTATCCTAGCGGGAGGGCGAGCCAAAAACATTCAGTACTTC. This is translated as CASSILAGGRAKNIQYF.